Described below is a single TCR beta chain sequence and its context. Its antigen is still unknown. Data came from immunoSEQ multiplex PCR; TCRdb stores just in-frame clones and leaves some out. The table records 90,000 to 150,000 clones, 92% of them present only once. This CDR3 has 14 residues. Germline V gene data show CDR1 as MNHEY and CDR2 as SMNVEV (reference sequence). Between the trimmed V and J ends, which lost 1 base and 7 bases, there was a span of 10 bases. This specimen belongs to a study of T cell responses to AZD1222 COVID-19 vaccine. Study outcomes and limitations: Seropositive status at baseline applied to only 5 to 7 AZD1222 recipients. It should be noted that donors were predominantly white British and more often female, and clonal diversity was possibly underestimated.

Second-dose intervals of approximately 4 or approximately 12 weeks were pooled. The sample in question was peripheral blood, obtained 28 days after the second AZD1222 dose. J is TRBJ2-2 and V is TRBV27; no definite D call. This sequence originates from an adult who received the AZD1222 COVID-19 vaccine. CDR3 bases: TGTGCCAGCAGTTTATTGAGTCGGATCGGGGAGCTGTTTTTT. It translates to CASSLLSRIGELFF.